This T cell receptor (beta chain) was identified in a study of regulatory T cells in long-lasting Graves disease. Overall study: Prior antithyroid drug treatment in newly diagnosed Graves' patients lasted under 3 months.

Time point described: newly diagnosed GD, antithyroid drugs for less than 3 months. Isolated PBMC RNA provided the starting material for the TCR library. Germline V gives CDR1 MNHGY, CDR2 SVAAGI. The CDR3 totals 15 residues. The V gene end was trimmed by 4 bases and the J gene end by 7 bases; junction bases not matched to a gene: 12. This clonotype has more than one count but fewer than ten. The antigen is undetermined. Being one base from a much bigger clone, this may be a read error. General study points: TRBV28, TRBJ1-2 and TRBJ2-5 were segments that persistent disease favored.

Arm-PCR of CDR3 regions with iRepertoire HTBI primers generated TCR beta libraries. In the authors' methods: Sample data revealed fewer than 70 TRBV and over 12 TRBJ segments. MiXCR, run by TCRdb on the multiplex PCR reads, gives a single entry per CDR3 protein. TCRdb, rather than the study authors, made the V and J calls. The data contain some 250,000 distinct CDR3 sequences, about 20% of them singletons. These sequences were also reported in another study, on T cells in Graves' hyperthyroidism and ophthalmopathy. From that report: With a duration under 2 months, the hyperthyroidism was newly diagnosed in patients aged 18 to 65.

The rearrangement uses TRBV6-9 and TRBJ2-7; 8 bases match TRBD2. This receptor was obtained from a woman under 40 with Graves disease. The sequenced sample was peripheral blood mononuclear cells (PBMCs), obtained at new diagnosis, from a patient treated with antithyroid drugs. This CDR3 reads CASSSASGGIDEQYF. The CDR3 region has the DNA TGTGCCAGCAGTTCTGCCAGCGGGGGCATAGATGAGCAGTACTTC.